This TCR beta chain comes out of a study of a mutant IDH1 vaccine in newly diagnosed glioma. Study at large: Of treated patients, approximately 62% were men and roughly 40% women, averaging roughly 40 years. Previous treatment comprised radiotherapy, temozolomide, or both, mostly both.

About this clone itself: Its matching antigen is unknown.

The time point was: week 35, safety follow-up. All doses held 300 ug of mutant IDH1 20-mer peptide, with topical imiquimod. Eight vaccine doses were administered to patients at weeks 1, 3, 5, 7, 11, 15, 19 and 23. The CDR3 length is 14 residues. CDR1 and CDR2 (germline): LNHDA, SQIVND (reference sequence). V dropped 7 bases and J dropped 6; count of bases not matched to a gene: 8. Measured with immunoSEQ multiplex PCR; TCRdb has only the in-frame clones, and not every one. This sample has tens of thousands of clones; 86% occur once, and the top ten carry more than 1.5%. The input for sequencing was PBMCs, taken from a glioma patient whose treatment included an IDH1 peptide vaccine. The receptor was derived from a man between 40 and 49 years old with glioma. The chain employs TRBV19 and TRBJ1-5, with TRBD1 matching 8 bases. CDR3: CASKDRGNGQPQHF. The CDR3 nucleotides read TGTGCCAGTAAAGACAGGGGTAATGGTCAGCCCCAGCATTTT.